This is a list of T cell receptor beta chains from one sample in a study of shared clonotypes between healthy human individuals. Sequencing was performed with immunoSEQ multiplex PCR; in TCRdb, only in-frame clones are kept and a portion is missing. Here the sample spans 1.4 million to 1.5 million clones, roughly 97% being singletons. The specimen sequenced was naive CD4+ T cells sorted from blood. These receptors were taken from a man aged 30 to 39 in good health. The CDR3 runs from the conserved cysteine through the conserved F or W.

CAISLGTGSYEQYF,TRBV10-3,TRBJ2-7
CASSSPGLNYEQYF,TRBV28,TRBJ2-7
CASSLRDREASGTYLLSNTDTQYF,TRBV5-1,TRBJ2-3
CASSPSDTQETQYF,TRBV18,TRBJ2-5
CASSVVGDTQYF,TRBV9,TRBJ2-3
CASSLVRLQGYEQYF,TRBV5-5,TRBJ2-7
CASSISGFQPQHF,TRBV19,TRBJ1-5
CASSYLGPKNIQYF,TRBV6-5,TRBJ2-4
CATRRWGGYGYTF,TRBV15,TRBJ1-2
CASSLSIQGEKLFF,TRBV7-9,TRBJ1-4
CASSLQGSTGELFF,TRBV7-2,TRBJ2-2
CASSLLGGFQPQHF,TRBV28,TRBJ1-5
CASSPLAATGTGGLNTEAFF,TRBV18,TRBJ1-1
CASRALATSYEQYF,TRBV11-2,TRBJ2-7
CASSQLQGIWQETQYF,TRBV14,TRBJ2-5
CASSLTSHTGVLYTEAFF,TRBV7-6,TRBJ1-1
CASSFGANVLTF,TRBV18,TRBJ2-6
CASSVGSGLAGNNEQFF,TRBV9,TRBJ2-1
CASSLVVLTRQAFF,TRBV7-2,TRBJ1-1
CASSQEGGIVEKLFF,TRBV18,TRBJ1-4
CASRATDSSYEQYF,TRBV6-5,TRBJ2-7
CASSQVSGYGYTF,TRBV14,TRBJ1-2
CASSSGLAGASGSTDTQYF,TRBV5-1,TRBJ2-3
CASSQGLAGYADTQYF,TRBV6-6,TRBJ2-3
CASSQDLLAGGSDTQYF,TRBV4-2,TRBJ2-3
CASSSAGVHEQYF,TRBV7-9,TRBJ2-7
CSVATGNYEQYF,TRBV29-1,TRBJ2-7
CATSREDGRYGYTF,TRBV15,TRBJ1-2
CASSLWGTSGSEADTQYF,TRBV28,TRBJ2-3
CASSESRRQFF,TRBV10-2,TRBJ2-1
CASSDSIKVYEQYF,TRBV6-4,TRBJ2-7
CASSFGDGGYTF,TRBV27,TRBJ1-2
CASSSRTQGVNNQPQHF,TRBV28,TRBJ1-5
CASSFGSLSYEQYF,TRBV9,TRBJ2-7
CATSRGRVSYEQYF,TRBV15,TRBJ2-7